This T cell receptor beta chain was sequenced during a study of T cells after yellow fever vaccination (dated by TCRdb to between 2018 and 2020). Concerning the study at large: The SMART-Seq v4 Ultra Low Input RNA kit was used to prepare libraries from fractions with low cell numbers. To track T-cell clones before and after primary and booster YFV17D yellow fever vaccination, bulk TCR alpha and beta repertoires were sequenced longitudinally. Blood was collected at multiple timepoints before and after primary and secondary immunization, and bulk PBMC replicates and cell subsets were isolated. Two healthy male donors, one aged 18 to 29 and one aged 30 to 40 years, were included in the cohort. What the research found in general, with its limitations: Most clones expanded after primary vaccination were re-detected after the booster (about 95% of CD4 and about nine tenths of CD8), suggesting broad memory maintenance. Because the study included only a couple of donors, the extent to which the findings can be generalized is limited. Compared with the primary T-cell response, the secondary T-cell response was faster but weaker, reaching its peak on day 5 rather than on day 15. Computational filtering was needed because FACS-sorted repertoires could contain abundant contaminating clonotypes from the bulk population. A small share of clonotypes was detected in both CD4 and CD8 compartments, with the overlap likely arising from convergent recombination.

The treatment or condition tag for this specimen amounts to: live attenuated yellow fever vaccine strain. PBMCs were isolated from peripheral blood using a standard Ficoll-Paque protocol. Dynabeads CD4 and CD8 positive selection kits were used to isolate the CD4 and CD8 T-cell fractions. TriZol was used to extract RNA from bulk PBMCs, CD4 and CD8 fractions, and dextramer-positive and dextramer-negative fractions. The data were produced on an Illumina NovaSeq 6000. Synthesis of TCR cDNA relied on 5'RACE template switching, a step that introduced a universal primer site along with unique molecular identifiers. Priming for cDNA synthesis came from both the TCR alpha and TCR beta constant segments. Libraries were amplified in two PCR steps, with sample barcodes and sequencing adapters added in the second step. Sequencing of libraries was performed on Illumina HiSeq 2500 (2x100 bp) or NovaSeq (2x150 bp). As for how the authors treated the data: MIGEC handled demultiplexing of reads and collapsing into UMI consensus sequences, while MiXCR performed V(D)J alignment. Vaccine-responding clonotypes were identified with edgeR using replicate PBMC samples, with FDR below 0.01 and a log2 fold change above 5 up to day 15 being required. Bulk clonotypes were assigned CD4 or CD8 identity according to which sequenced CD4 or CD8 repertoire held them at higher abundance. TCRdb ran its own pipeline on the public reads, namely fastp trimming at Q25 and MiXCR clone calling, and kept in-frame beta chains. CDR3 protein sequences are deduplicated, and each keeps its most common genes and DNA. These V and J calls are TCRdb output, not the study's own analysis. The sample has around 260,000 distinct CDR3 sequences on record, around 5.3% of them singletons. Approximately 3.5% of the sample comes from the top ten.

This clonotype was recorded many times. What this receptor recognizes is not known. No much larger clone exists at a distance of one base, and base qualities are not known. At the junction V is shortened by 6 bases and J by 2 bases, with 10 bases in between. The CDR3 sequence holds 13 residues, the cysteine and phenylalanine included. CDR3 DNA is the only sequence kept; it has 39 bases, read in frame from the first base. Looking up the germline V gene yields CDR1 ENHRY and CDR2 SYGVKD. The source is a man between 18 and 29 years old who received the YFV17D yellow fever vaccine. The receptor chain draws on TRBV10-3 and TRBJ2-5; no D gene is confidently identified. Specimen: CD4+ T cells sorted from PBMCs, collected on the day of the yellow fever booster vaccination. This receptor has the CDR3 CAIRPDSQETQYF. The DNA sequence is TGTGCCATCAGACCCGACTCTCAAGAGACCCAGTACTTC.